A single sample is the source of the 6 T cell receptor beta chains below, sequenced in a study of PD-L1 blockade in urothelial cancer. Clones were sequenced by immunoSEQ multiplex PCR, and TCRdb holds only the in-frame ones, with some missing. The repertoire has under 120,000 clones, under 85% of them found once; the top ten carry about 2.3%. The sample consisted of PBMCs, taken around atezolizumab (anti-PD-L1) treatment. Source of these receptors: a man in his fifties with urothelial cancer.

J is TRBJ1-4 and V is TRBV11-2, with a possible D match to TRBD1 (5 bases). This CDR3 comprises 13 residues. Germline V gene lookup returns CDR1 SGHAT and CDR2 FQNNGV. The ends were cut back, 6 bases at V and 8 bases at J, with 13 bases in the middle. CDR3 loop: CASSGSGFEKLFF. In DNA, the CDR3 is TGTGCCAGCAGTGGATCAGGGTTCGAAAAACTGTTTTTT.

This chain joins TRBV2 and TRBJ2-7; no clear D gene. With 4 bases removed from V and 3 bases from J, the gap between germline ends came to 10 bases. Looked up from germline, CDR1 is SNHLY and CDR2 is FYNNEI. The CDR3 sequence is 13 residues long. CDR3 region: CASSANRNYEQYF. CDR3 DNA sequence: TGTGCCAGCAGTGCGAACAGAAACTACGAGCAGTACTTC.

The V gene is TRBV30, the J gene TRBJ2-5; 8 bases line up with TRBD2. V shed 5 bases and J 4 bases; nucleotides not matched to a gene: 6. CDR3 length: 13 residues. Germline V gene sequence: CDR1 GTSNPN, CDR2 SVGIG (reference sequence). CDR3: CAWGSGGRETQYF. The CDR3 DNA sequence: TGTGCCTGGGGATCGGGGGGGAGAGAGACCCAGTACTTC.

J is TRBJ2-7 and V is TRBV19; 9 bases agree with TRBD1. There are 15 residues in the CDR3. Germline V lookup: CDR1 LNHDA, CDR2 SQIVND (reference sequence). Trimming cost V 1 base and J 5 bases; bases outside gene matches: 6. This CDR3 is CASSIVGQGIHEQYF. The CDR3 DNA is TGTGCCAGTAGTATAGTGGGACAGGGTATCCACGAGCAGTACTTC.

V is TRBV5-1 and J is TRBJ1-6, with a possible D match to TRBD1 (6 bases). Germline V CDR1 and CDR2: SGHRS, YFSETQ. V lost 0 bases and J 10 bases, leaving 14 bases between the germline ends. The CDR3 has 15 amino acids. In DNA, the CDR3 is TGCGCCAGCAGCTTGGGGGGACATACGAGATCACCCCTCCACTTT. Amino acids: CASSLGGHTRSPLHF.

The J gene is TRBJ1-4, the V gene TRBV5-8; 7 bases match TRBD1. V shed 6 bases and J 5 bases; nucleotides not matched to a gene: 10. The CDR3 covers 15 residues. The germline V gene has CDR1 SGHTS and CDR2 YDEGEE. The CDR3 spells CASTPRGGSNEKLFF. The CDR3 nucleotides read TGTGCCAGCACTCCTCGAGGGGGCTCCAATGAAAAACTGTTTTTT.